This TCR beta chain came from a study of beta chain features in type 1 diabetes. As for this clone: What it binds is unknown.

General study points: Moderately but significantly shorter TCRB CDR3s were found in Type 1 diabetes patients in all four CD4+ subsets.

cDNA synthesis used the whole RNA isolate, giving expressed TCRB sequences. Profiled with immunoSEQ multiplex PCR; TCRdb holds only in-frame clones, not every one. The table includes roughly 230,000 clones, about a tenth detected once. Germline assignment: CDR1 SEHNR and CDR2 FQNEAQ (reference sequence). Trimming took off 5 bases at V and 1 base at J, with 14 bases between the two ends. The CDR3 is 15 amino acids. The chain combines TRBV7-9 with TRBJ1-1; D is ambiguous. Sequenced: naive CD4+ T cells from blood. The TCR originated in a man younger than 45 with type 1 diabetes. This CDR3 is CASSPGRAGNTEAFF. Written as DNA, the CDR3 is TGTGCCAGCAGCCCAGGTCGGGCGGGGAACACTGAAGCTTTCTTT.